Shown below are 27 T cell receptor beta chains from a single sample sequenced in a study of regulatory T cells in long-lasting Graves disease. Time point of the sample: persistent/refractory GD, antithyroid drugs over 5 years with positive TRAb. The authors made the TCR library using RNA they extracted from PBMCs. Researchers made TCR beta libraries by using iRepertoire HTBI primers and running Arm-PCR on CDR3 regions. TCRdb re-called the multiplex PCR reads with MiXCR, one entry per CDR3 protein. Of 310,000 or so distinct CDR3 sequences listed, around 20% are singletons. The sample here was peripheral blood mononuclear cells (PBMCs), taken when the disease was refractory, from a patient treated with antithyroid drugs. These receptors were collected from a female donor with Graves disease.

This clonotype was detected ten times or more. This rearrangement joins TRBV27 to TRBJ2-7; no definite D call. Germline V gene data show CDR1 as MNHEY and CDR2 as SMNVEV (reference sequence). The CDR3 has 15 residues. The germline V and J ends were trimmed by 4 bases and 3 bases, with 16 bases remaining between them. The CDR3 protein is CASSSGFGTHYEQYF. The CDR3, as DNA: TGTGCCAGCAGTTCCGGTTTTGGAACACACTACGAGCAGTACTTC.

The chain joins TRBV4-1 to TRBJ2-7, with D possibly being TRBD1 (6 bases). V gave up 4 bases and J gave up 7 bases, with 20 bases separating them. Germline loops: CDR1 MGHRA, CDR2 YSYEKL. CDR3 length: 15 amino acids. The CDR3 region has the DNA TGCGCCAGCAGCCCTCTGACAGGCCTGGCGAGGGAGCAGTACTTC. Translation gives CASSPLTGLAREQYF.

This CDR3 is CASSPLRAGEYEQYF. CDR3 nucleotide sequence: TGTGCCAGCAGCCCTCTAAGAGCGGGAGAGTACGAGCAGTACTTC. The chain couples TRBV3-1 to TRBJ2-7; 8 bases agree with TRBD2. The CDR3 has 15 residues. CDR1 and CDR2 (germline): LGHDT, YNNKEL (reference sequence). J was trimmed by 4 bases and V by 4 bases; bases with no gene match: 9.

There are many counts of this clonotype. V gene TRBV28 combines with J gene TRBJ2-6; no clear D gene. CDR3 length equals 14 residues. In germline, CDR1 is MDHEN, CDR2 SYDVKM. V was pared by 5 bases and J by 0 bases, with 5 bases between. CDR3 loop: CASSLYSGANVLTF. Written as DNA, the CDR3 is TGTGCCAGCAGTCTCTACTCTGGGGCCAACGTCCTGACTTTC.

This clonotype was seen many times. The V call is TRBV20-1, the J call TRBJ2-7; 9 positions match TRBD2. The CDR3 consists of 14 residues. CDR1 and CDR2 (germline): DFQATT, SNEGSKA (reference sequence). V was clipped by 1 base and J by 3 bases; unmatched bases: 4. CDR3 bases: TGCAGTGCTAGAGGGGGTAGCGGGAGCTACGAGCAGTACTTC. This codes for CSARGGSGSYEQYF.

This clonotype was seen only a few times. V is TRBV20-1 and J is TRBJ2-7; 13 bases are a match to TRBD2. There are 15 residues in the CDR3. The germline V gene has CDR1 DFQATT and CDR2 SNEGSKA (reference sequence). V lost 1 base, J lost 2 bases, and 2 bases stayed unmatched. CDR3 sequence reads: CSARGGTSGTYEQYF. The CDR3 nucleotides are TGCAGTGCTAGAGGTGGGACTAGCGGGACCTACGAGCAGTACTTC.

The chain uses TRBV7-9 and TRBJ1-5; D may be TRBD1 (5 bases). Trimming stripped 1 base from V and 5 bases from J, with 9 bases between. This CDR3 is built from 14 residues. Germline CDR1 is SEHNR and CDR2 is FQNEAQ (reference sequence). This CDR3 is CASSLGGVDQPQHF. CDR3 nucleotide sequence: TGTGCCAGCAGCTTAGGAGGGGTGGATCAGCCCCAGCATTTT.

This clonotype was recorded a few times. This rearrangement joins TRBV27 to TRBJ2-1, with 9 bases identical to TRBD2. This CDR3 comprises 15 residues. Germline V CDR1 and CDR2: MNHEY, SMNVEV (reference sequence). V dropped 3 bases and J dropped 8; count of bases not matched to a gene: 8. CDR3 sequence: CASSFAAGGRHEQFF. The CDR3 DNA reads TGTGCCAGCAGTTTCGCAGCGGGAGGTCGTCATGAGCAGTTCTTC.

This rearrangement joins TRBV4-3 to TRBJ1-1, with D uncertain. Germline values: CDR1 LGHNA, CDR2 YSLEER. The CDR3 is 14 amino acids. With 3 bases removed from V and 0 bases from J, the gap between germline ends came to 8 bases. CDR3 DNA sequence: TGCGCCAGCAGCCACCCCGGGATGAACACTGAAGCTTTCTTT. It translates to CASSHPGMNTEAFF.

The chain links TRBV20-1 to TRBJ1-1; D gene unclear. Germline V gene data show CDR1 as DFQATT and CDR2 as SNEGSKA (reference sequence). The CDR3 is 13 residues long. Trimming took off 4 bases at V and 1 base at J, with 10 bases between the two ends. The CDR3: CSANHPTNTEAFF. The CDR3 nucleotides read TGCAGTGCTAATCACCCGACGAACACTGAAGCTTTCTTT.

V gene TRBV12-3 or TRBV12-4 combines with J gene TRBJ2-2, with TRBD2 matching over 8 bases. CDR3 length: 15 residues. V lost 4 bases to trimming and J lost 4 bases; unmatched junction nucleotides: 5. The CDR3 DNA reads as TGTGCCAGCAGTTACGTCGCGGGGGGCACCGGGGAGCTGTTTTTT. Amino acid sequence: CASSYVAGGTGELFF.

This clonotype was recorded a few times. The V and J genes are TRBV30 and TRBJ1-5; unclear D gene. Trimming took 2 bases from V and 4 from J, leaving 6 bases between them. Looked up from germline, CDR1 is GTSNPN and CDR2 is SVGIG (reference sequence). This CDR3 has 12 residues. The CDR3 sequence is CAWSFGNQPQHF. The CDR3 nucleotides read TGTGCCTGGAGTTTTGGGAATCAGCCCCAGCATTTT.

This rearrangement joins TRBV12-3 or TRBV12-4 to TRBJ1-3, with D unresolved. V lost 7 bases and J 4 bases, leaving 11 bases between the germline ends. The CDR3 runs to 13 residues. CDR3 coding DNA: TGTGCCAGCACCCCGGGGAACGGAAACACCATATATTTT. It translates to CASTPGNGNTIYF.

This clonotype was seen only a few times. This chain connects TRBV6-2 or TRBV6-3 to TRBJ1-6; weak D call: TRBD1 (6 bases). Per the germline V gene, CDR1 is MNHEY and CDR2 is SVGEGT. The V end was cut by 2 bases, the J end by 10 bases, with 12 bases between. CDR3 size: 14 residues. The CDR3 loop is CASSYETGHSPLHF. The CDR3 region has the DNA TGTGCCAGCAGTTACGAGACGGGACACTCACCCCTCCACTTT.

This clonotype came up a few times. The gene calls are TRBV6-1 and TRBJ2-7; D is possibly TRBD1 or TRBD2 (5 bases each). Trimming took 5 bases from V and 2 from J, leaving 10 bases between them. Germline values: CDR1 MNHNS, CDR2 SASEGT. The CDR3 contains 13 residues. As DNA, the CDR3 is TGTGCCAGCAGTCCCAGGGACCCCTACGAGCAGTACTTC. This codes for CASSPRDPYEQYF.

This clonotype was picked up a small number of times. V and J are TRBV28 and TRBJ2-3; tentative D call: TRBD2 (6 bases). Germline CDR1 reads MDHEN; CDR2 reads SYDVKM. V was cut by 4 bases and J by 3 bases, with 17 bases left in between. The CDR3 consists of 16 residues. The CDR3: CASSWTQLARTDTQYF. The CDR3, as DNA: TGTGCCAGCAGTTGGACCCAACTAGCTAGGACAGATACGCAGTATTTT.

This sequence joins TRBV5-1 and TRBJ2-2, with no clear D. Germline V gene sequence: CDR1 SGHRS, CDR2 YFSETQ. The ends were cut back, 4 bases at V and 4 bases at J, with 5 bases in the middle. The CDR3 consists of 12 residues. The CDR3 loop is CASSATTGELFF. In DNA, the CDR3 is TGCGCCAGCAGCGCGACCACCGGGGAGCTGTTTTTT. The variable domain in full, with the rest retrieved from reference TRBV5-1 and TRBJ2-2, is KAGVTQTPRYLIKTRGQQVTLSCSPISGHRSVSWYQQTPGQGLQFLFEYFSETQRNKGNFPGRFSGRQFSNSRSEMNVSTLELGDSALYLCASSATTGELFFGEGSRLTVL.

This clonotype was observed a handful of times. J is TRBJ2-2 and V is TRBV12-3 or TRBV12-4, with TRBD2 as a possible D gene (6 bases). Trimming stripped 7 bases from V and 5 bases from J, with 11 bases between. CDR3 size: 13 residues. The CDR3 region has the DNA TGTGCCAGCATCTCTCTAGCGACCGGGGAGCTGTTTTTT. This sequence encodes CASISLATGELFF.

The J gene is TRBJ1-1, the V gene TRBV10-3, with TRBD1 identical over 10 bases. V gave up 2 bases and J gave up 4 bases; unmatched junction bases: 4. This CDR3 comprises 15 residues. Per germline, CDR1 ENHRY and CDR2 SYGVKD. CDR3 loop: CAISEPWTGGTEAFF. Written as DNA, the CDR3 is TGTGCCATCAGTGAGCCTTGGACAGGGGGCACTGAAGCTTTCTTT.

This clonotype came up a few times. The chain recombines TRBV27 with TRBJ1-5; the match to TRBD1 covers 7 bases. Per the germline V gene, CDR1 is MNHEY and CDR2 is SMNVEV (reference sequence). This CDR3 is 14 amino acids long. Trimming took 9 bases from V and 2 from J; bases not matched to a gene: 7. CDR3 nucleotide sequence: TGTGCCAGTAGAGGTGGGACAGGCAATCAGCCCCAGCATTTT. Residues: CASRGGTGNQPQHF.

The chain joins TRBV5-1 to TRBJ2-2, with 10 bases that match TRBD1. The CDR3 is made up of 14 amino acids. CDR1 is SGHRS and CDR2 is YFSETQ in the germline V gene. J gave up 5 bases and V 5 bases, and 3 bases lay outside the gene matches. The CDR3 is CASRRTGGTGELFF. The CDR3 nucleotides are TGCGCCAGCAGGCGGACAGGGGGAACCGGGGAGCTGTTTTTT.

This clonotype was seen many times. This rearrangement joins TRBV15 to TRBJ2-7; D call uncertain. V was pared by 0 bases and J by 3 bases, with 9 bases between. The length of the CDR3 is 14 residues. Germline V gene sequence: CDR1 LNHNV, CDR2 YYDKDF (reference sequence). The CDR3 DNA follows: TGTGCCACCAGCAGAGATGGGCCAGGCTACGAGCAGTACTTC. Its translation is CATSRDGPGYEQYF. Based on the CDR3 plus reference TRBV15 and TRBJ2-7, the full variable domain is DAMVIQNPRYQVTQFGKPVTLSCSQTLNHNVMYWYQQKSSQAPKLLFHYYDKDFNNEADTPDNFQSRRPNTSFCFLDIRSPGLGDTAMYLCATSRDGPGYEQYFGPGTRLTVT.

This clonotype was detected a few times. The rearrangement links TRBV30 to TRBJ1-5; D is ambiguous. V lost 2 bases and J 2 bases, leaving 13 bases between the germline ends. Germline CDR1 and CDR2: GTSNPN and SVGIG (reference sequence). The CDR3 sequence is 15 residues long. DNA for the CDR3: TGTGCCTGGAGTTTAGGCAGCGGCGGCAATCAGCCCCAGCATTTT. Translating it yields CAWSLGSGGNQPQHF. Full variable domain (outside the CDR3, taken from reference TRBV30 and TRBJ1-5): SQTIHQWPATLVQPVGSPLSLECTVEGTSNPNLYWYRQAAGRGLQLLFYSVGIGQISSEVPQNLSASRPQDRQFILSSKKLLLSDSGFYLCAWSLGSGGNQPQHFGDGTRLSIL.

This clonotype was recorded at least ten times. The CDR3 DNA reads TGTGCCAGCAGTTTGCAGGGGATCGATGGCTACACCTTC. As protein: CASSLQGIDGYTF. The gene calls are TRBV2 and TRBJ1-2, with D possibly TRBD1 on 6 matching bases. Trimming left V 5 bases short and J 6 bases short, with 13 bases between. The CDR3 runs to 13 residues. CDR1 and CDR2 (germline): SNHLY, FYNNEI.

The chain couples TRBV5-1 to TRBJ2-7; 15 bases are shared with TRBD2. The CDR3 covers 15 residues. Trimming cost V 3 bases and J 5 bases; bases outside gene matches: 3. Per the germline V gene, CDR1 is SGHRS and CDR2 is YFSETQ. The chain's CDR3 is CASSWGLAGGHEQYF. The CDR3 coding sequence is TGCGCCAGCAGCTGGGGACTAGCGGGAGGTCACGAGCAGTACTTC.

Note on this clonotype: This sequence is one base from a far larger clone and is likely a read error. This chain uses TRBV7-2 with TRBJ2-5; D perhaps matches TRBD2 (5 bases). The germline V and J ends were trimmed by 2 bases and 11 bases, with 12 bases remaining between them. The germline CDR1 and CDR2 sequences are SGHTA and FQGNSA. This CDR3 has 12 residues. The CDR3 DNA follows: TGTGCCAGCAGCTTAAGCCCGTGGGAGCAGTACTTC. Translated, it gives CASSLSPWEQYF.

V gene TRBV20-1 combines with J gene TRBJ2-1; perhaps TRBD2 as D (6 bases). The V gene lost 1 base and the J gene lost 4 bases, with 14 bases spanning the gap. Germline V gives CDR1 DFQATT, CDR2 SNEGSKA (reference sequence). The CDR3 totals 15 residues. In nucleotides, the CDR3 is TGCAGTGCTAGAGTAGTAAGGCGGGGATACAATGAGCAGTTCTTC. This translates into CSARVVRRGYNEQFF.